Each of the 20 T cell receptor beta chains below was sequenced from the same sample in a study of shared clonotypes between healthy human individuals. Some clones are missing from TCRdb's copy, which holds only in-frame ones; the method was immunoSEQ multiplex PCR. Here the sample spans 1 million to 1.3 million clones, around three quarters being singletons. The sample was memory CD4+ T cells from PBMCs. Subset in this sample: CD45RA-negative fraction. Receptors originate from a young man in good health. Some clones in this sample may be carry-over from other donors' samples.

This clone was counted between two and nine times. The chain combines TRBV28 with TRBJ1-5; a possible D gene is TRBD1 (5 bases). CDR1 MDHEN and CDR2 SYDVKM come from the germline V gene. Trimming removed 7 bases from V and 3 bases from J, with 13 bases in between. The CDR3 contains 14 residues. This chain's CDR3 is CASTLLGDNQPQHF. DNA of the CDR3: TGTGCCAGCACCCTACTGGGGGACAATCAGCCCCAGCATTTT.

The chain joins TRBV5-1 to TRBJ2-5, with D perhaps TRBD2 (6 bases). Trimming shortened V by 4 bases and J by 5 bases, and 18 bases separated the two germline ends. The CDR3 runs 15 residues. Germline CDR1 SGHRS, CDR2 YFSETQ. The CDR3 nucleotides read TGCGCCAGCAGCCCGCGCGCGGGGAGTCCGGAGACCCAGTACTTC. It translates to CASSPRAGSPETQYF.

This clone was picked up many times. The V call is TRBV11-2, the J call TRBJ2-5, with D possibly being TRBD2 (6 bases). The CDR3 has 15 residues. The germline CDR1 and CDR2 sequences are SGHAT and FQNNGV. V shed 5 bases and J shed 4 bases, with 17 bases lying between them. CDR3 bases: TGTGCCAGCAGCAAACGTCTGGGGGGAGCAGAGACCCAGTACTTC. It translates to CASSKRLGGAETQYF.

The V call is TRBV29-1, the J call TRBJ2-7; 9 bases are a match to TRBD1. This CDR3 has 14 amino acids. Per germline, CDR1 SQVTM and CDR2 ANQGSEA. V dropped 4 bases and J dropped 5; count of bases not matched to a gene: 9. The CDR3 spells CSVVIGQGNHEQYF. CDR3 coding DNA: TGCAGCGTTGTTATTGGACAGGGGAACCACGAGCAGTACTTC.

This rearrangement joins TRBV5-1 to TRBJ1-4, with TRBD1 matching over 7 bases. Per germline, CDR1 SGHRS and CDR2 YFSETQ. The CDR3 totals 13 residues. The ends lost 7 bases at V and 6 bases at J; junction bases unmatched: 6. The CDR3 loop is CASARGSDEKLFF. The CDR3, as DNA: TGCGCCAGCGCCAGGGGGTCTGATGAAAAACTGTTTTTT.

The rearrangement joins TRBV7-3 to TRBJ2-2; D may correspond to TRBD1 or TRBD2 (5 bases each). Germline values: CDR1 SGHTA, CDR2 FQGTGA. Trimming stripped 1 base from V and 3 bases from J, with 6 bases between. This CDR3 region has 14 residues. The CDR3 reads CASSLRGHTGELFF. The DNA for the CDR3 is TGTGCCAGCAGCTTAAGGGGACACACCGGGGAGCTGTTTTTT.

Turning to this clone: The sample holds other DNA sequences that translate to the same CDR3. The CDR3, as DNA: TGTGCCAGCAGTGACAGGGGGTACGGCTACACCTTC. Amino acids: CASSDRGYGYTF. J is TRBJ1-2 and V is TRBV28; 9 bases are a match to TRBD1. This CDR3 region has 12 residues. Germline CDR1 MDHEN, CDR2 SYDVKM. After removal of 5 bases from V and 8 bases from J, the junction contained 3 bases not matched to a gene.

The rearrangement uses TRBV27 and TRBJ2-5; D unclear. The CDR3 spans 13 residues. Germline loops: CDR1 MNHEY, CDR2 SMNVEV (reference sequence). V was shortened by 6 bases and J by 2 bases, with 10 bases between the two germline ends. The CDR3 nucleotides read TGTGCCAGCAGCACCCGGCGACAAGAGACCCAGTACTTC. It translates to CASSTRRQETQYF.

V is TRBV5-4 and J is TRBJ2-1; D ambiguous. V shed 3 bases and J shed 0 bases, with 7 bases lying between them. Looked up from germline, CDR1 is SGHNT and CDR2 is YYREEE (reference sequence). The CDR3 runs to 14 residues. CDR3 sequence: CASSSLYSYNEQFF. In DNA, the CDR3 is TGTGCCAGCAGCTCTTTATACTCCTACAATGAGCAGTTCTTC.

The chain uses TRBV28 and TRBJ1-1; D call uncertain. The CDR3 has 15 residues. Germline V gene sequence: CDR1 MDHEN, CDR2 SYDVKM. V lost 5 bases, J lost 3 bases, and 16 bases lay in between. CDR3 DNA: TGTGCCAGCAGTCCGATGAGAGGCGTGTACACTGAAGCTTTCTTT. Protein sequence: CASSPMRGVYTEAFF.

This sequence joins TRBV4-3 and TRBJ1-5; D is unclear. The CDR3 has 14 amino acids. Deletions cut 0 bases from V and 6 bases from J, with 9 bases between. The germline CDR1 and CDR2 sequences are LGHNA and YSLEER. CDR3 residues: CASSQDGSGQPQHF. CDR3 nucleotide sequence: TGCGCCAGCAGCCAAGACGGTTCGGGTCAGCCCCAGCATTTT.

About this clone itself: This likely reflects a read error, since a far larger clone is one base away. Other nucleotide sequences from this sample produce the same CDR3. The genes are TRBV7-9 and TRBJ1-4; 7 bases map to TRBD1. V dropped 1 base and J dropped 5; count of bases not matched to a gene: 1. Germline CDR1 is SEHNR and CDR2 is FQNEAQ (reference sequence). This CDR3 comprises 14 residues. The CDR3 DNA sequence: TGTGCCAGCAGCTTAGGACAGGGAAATGAAAAACTGTTTTTT. Translated: CASSLGQGNEKLFF.

The V gene is TRBV5-1, the J gene TRBJ2-7, with a possible D match to TRBD1 (6 bases). The CDR3 covers 17 residues. Germline V gene sequence: CDR1 SGHRS, CDR2 YFSETQ. V was trimmed by 1 base and J by 2 bases, leaving 19 bases between them. This CDR3 is CASSLLGLPGTPYEQYF. DNA of the CDR3: TGCGCCAGCAGCTTGCTCGGATTGCCCGGGACACCCTACGAGCAGTACTTC.

Only a few counts were recorded for this clone. This rearrangement joins TRBV5-1 to TRBJ1-4, with D maybe TRBD1 (5 bases). Trimming stripped 4 bases from V and 14 bases from J, with 18 bases between. This CDR3 is 13 amino acids long. Germline values: CDR1 SGHRS, CDR2 YFSETQ. The CDR3 region is CASSHGDAEGLFF. CDR3 nucleotides: TGCGCCAGCAGCCACGGGGATGCCGAGGGGCTGTTTTTT.

The gene calls are TRBV20-1 and TRBJ1-4; D gene uncertain. Germline V gives CDR1 DFQATT, CDR2 SNEGSKA (reference sequence). With 5 bases removed from V and 8 bases from J, the gap between germline ends came to 9 bases. This CDR3 contains 11 residues. The CDR3 is CSAATGEKLFF. In DNA form, the CDR3 reads TGCAGTGCTGCTACGGGAGAAAAACTGTTTTTT.

The CDR3 here is CASSYSDGPAYEQYF. As DNA, the CDR3 is TGTGCCAGCAGTTACTCGGACGGACCAGCCTACGAGCAGTACTTC. The genes are TRBV6-5 and TRBJ2-7, with D unresolved. The CDR3 runs to 15 residues. CDR1 MNHEY and CDR2 SVGAGI come from the germline V gene. V gave up 0 bases and J gave up 2 bases, with 11 bases separating them.

With regard to this clone: A far larger clone differs by one base, so this is likely a read error. The same CDR3 also results from other DNA sequences found in this sample. The chain employs TRBV29-1 and TRBJ1-1, with 7 bases identical to TRBD1. There are 13 residues in the CDR3. Germline V gene sequence: CDR1 SQVTM, CDR2 ANQGSEA. This chain's CDR3 is CSVRQGGNTEAFF. CDR3 DNA: TGCAGCGTCCGACAGGGAGGGAACACTGAGGCTTTCTTT.

V is TRBV7-9 and J is TRBJ1-2, with 7 bases identical to TRBD1. The V gene's germline CDR1 is SEHNR and CDR2 FQNEAQ (reference sequence). The CDR3 extends over 13 amino acids. V lost 5 bases to trimming and J lost 8 bases; unmatched junction nucleotides: 8. Here the CDR3 reads CASSPGEGAGYTF. CDR3 DNA: TGTGCCAGCAGCCCAGGAGAGGGGGCCGGCTACACCTTC.

In this sample, this clone turned up a few times. This may be a read error, as it is one base from a much larger clone. This same CDR3 is encoded by further DNA sequences in the sample. The J gene is TRBJ1-5, the V gene TRBV7-9, with a possible D match to TRBD1 (5 bases). The CDR3 has 13 amino acids. Trimming pared 6 bases from V and 1 base from J, leaving 7 bases between. Germline values: CDR1 SEHNR, CDR2 FQNEAQ (reference sequence). CDR3 protein: CASSRDSNQPQHF. The CDR3 DNA follows: TGTGCCAGCAGTAGGGACAGCAATCAGCCCCAGCATTTT.

V gene TRBV5-1 combines with J gene TRBJ2-3, with a tentative D call TRBD2 (5 bases). V lost 0 bases to trimming and J lost 2 bases, with 13 bases between them. CDR1 and CDR2 from the germline V gene are SGHRS and YFSETQ. The CDR3 runs 16 residues. The CDR3 region is CASSLAPAAITDTQYF. As DNA, the CDR3 is TGCGCCAGCAGCTTGGCCCCAGCGGCCATCACAGATACGCAGTATTTT.